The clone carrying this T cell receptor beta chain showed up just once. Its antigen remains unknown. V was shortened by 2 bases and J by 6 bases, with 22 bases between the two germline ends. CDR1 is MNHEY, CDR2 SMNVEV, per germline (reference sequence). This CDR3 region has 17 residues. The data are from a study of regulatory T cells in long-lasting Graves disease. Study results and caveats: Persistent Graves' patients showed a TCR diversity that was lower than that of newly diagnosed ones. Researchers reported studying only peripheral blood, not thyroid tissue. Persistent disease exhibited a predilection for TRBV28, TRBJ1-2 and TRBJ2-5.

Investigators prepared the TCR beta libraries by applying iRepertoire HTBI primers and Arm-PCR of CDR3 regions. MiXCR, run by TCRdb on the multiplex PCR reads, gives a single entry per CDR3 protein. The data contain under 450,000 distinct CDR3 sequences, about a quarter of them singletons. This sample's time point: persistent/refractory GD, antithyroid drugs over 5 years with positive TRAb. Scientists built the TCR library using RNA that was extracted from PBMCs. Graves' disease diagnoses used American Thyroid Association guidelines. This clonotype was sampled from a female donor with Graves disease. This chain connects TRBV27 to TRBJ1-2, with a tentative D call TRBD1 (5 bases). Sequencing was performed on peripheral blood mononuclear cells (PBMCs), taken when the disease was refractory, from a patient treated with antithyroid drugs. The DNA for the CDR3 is TGTGCCAGCAGTTTAGGATCCGGGGCAGTCGGAATCCATGGCTACACCTTC. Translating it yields CASSLGSGAVGIHGYTF.